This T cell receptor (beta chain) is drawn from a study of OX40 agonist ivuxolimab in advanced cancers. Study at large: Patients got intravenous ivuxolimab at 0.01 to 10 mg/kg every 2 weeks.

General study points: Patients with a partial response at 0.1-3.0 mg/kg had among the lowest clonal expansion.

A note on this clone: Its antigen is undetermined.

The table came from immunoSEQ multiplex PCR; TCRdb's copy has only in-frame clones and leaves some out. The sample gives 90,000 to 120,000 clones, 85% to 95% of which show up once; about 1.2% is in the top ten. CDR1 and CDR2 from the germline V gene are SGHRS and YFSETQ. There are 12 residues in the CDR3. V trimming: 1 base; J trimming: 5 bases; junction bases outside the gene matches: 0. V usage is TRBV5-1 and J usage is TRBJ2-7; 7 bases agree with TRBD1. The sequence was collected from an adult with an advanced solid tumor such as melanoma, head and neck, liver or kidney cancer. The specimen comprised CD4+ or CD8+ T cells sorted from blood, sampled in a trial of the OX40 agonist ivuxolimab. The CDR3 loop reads CASSLRGHEQYF. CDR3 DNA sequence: TGCGCCAGCAGCTTGAGGGGGCACGAGCAGTACTTC.